This T cell receptor (beta chain) was sequenced during a study of CD8 T cells in ankylosing spondylitis. A note on this clonotype: Its antigen is not known.

Study findings and constraints: Clones tied to disease were said to be significantly enriched in matched ankylosing spondylitis synovial fluid. In ankylosing spondylitis blood, a motif of roughly 8 highly homologous TCR beta variants appeared characteristic.

The CDR3 covers 17 residues. With 0 bases removed from V and 1 base from J, the gap between germline ends came to 14 bases. Germline values: CDR1 LNHNV, CDR2 YYDKDF (reference sequence). Quantitative 5'-RACE with molecular barcodes generated TCR beta libraries. TCRdb reanalysed the 5' RACE reads using MiXCR and keeps one entry per CDR3 protein. The top ten hold roughly 16% of the sample, which has a few hundred thousand distinct CDR3 sequences, 20% to 25% seen once. The V call is TRBV15, the J call TRBJ2-3; D ambiguous. The sample consisted of blood, either unsorted or a sorted T cell fraction (not recorded which). The clonotype originates from a male donor with ankylosing spondylitis. The CDR3 DNA follows: TGTGCCACCAGCAGAGATGTGACTTCTGGGGGCACAGATACGCAGTATTTT. Amino acid sequence: CATSRDVTSGGTDTQYF.